This T cell receptor beta chain emerged from a study of shared clonotypes between healthy human individuals. Germline lookup yields CDR1 MDHEN and CDR2 SYDVKM. The CDR3 extends over 13 amino acids. Deletions cut 5 bases from V and 0 bases from J, with 6 bases between. Clones were sequenced by immunoSEQ multiplex PCR, and TCRdb holds only the in-frame ones, with some missing. In the table there are fewer than 600,000 clones, roughly four fifths of which are singletons. Sequencing was performed on PBMCs. This TCR derives from a woman in her 40s in good health. Some clones in this sample may be carry-over from other donors' samples. The gene calls are TRBV28 and TRBJ2-3; D remains ambiguous. The DNA for the CDR3 is TGTGCCAGCAGTGACCCAAGCACAGATACGCAGTATTTT. The encoded protein is CASSDPSTDTQYF.